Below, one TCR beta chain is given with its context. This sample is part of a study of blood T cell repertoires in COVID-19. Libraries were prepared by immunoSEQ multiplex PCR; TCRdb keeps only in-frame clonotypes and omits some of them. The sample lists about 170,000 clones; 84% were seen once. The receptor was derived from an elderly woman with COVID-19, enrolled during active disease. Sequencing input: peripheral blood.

The CDR3 here is CSVEEQGESYEQYF. The CDR3 bases are TGCAGCGTTGAAGAACAGGGGGAGTCCTACGAGCAGTACTTC. The V gene is TRBV29-1, the J gene TRBJ2-7, with 8 bases aligning to TRBD1. The ends lost 0 bases at V and 1 base at J; junction bases unmatched: 2. The length of the CDR3 is 14 residues. Germline CDR1 and CDR2: SQVTM and ANQGSEA.